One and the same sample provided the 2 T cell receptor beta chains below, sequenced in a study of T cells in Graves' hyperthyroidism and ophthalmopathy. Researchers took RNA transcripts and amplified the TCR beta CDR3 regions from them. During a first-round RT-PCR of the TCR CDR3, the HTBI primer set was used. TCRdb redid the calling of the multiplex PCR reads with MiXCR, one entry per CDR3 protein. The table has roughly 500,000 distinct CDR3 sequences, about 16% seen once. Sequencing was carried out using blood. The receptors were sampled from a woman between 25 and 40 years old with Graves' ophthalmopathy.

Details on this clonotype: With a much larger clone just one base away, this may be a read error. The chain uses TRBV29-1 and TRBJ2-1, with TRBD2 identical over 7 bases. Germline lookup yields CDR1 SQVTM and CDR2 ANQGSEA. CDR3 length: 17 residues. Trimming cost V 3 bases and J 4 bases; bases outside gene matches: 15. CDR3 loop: CSVDGRVKGGLYNEQFF. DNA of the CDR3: TGCAGCGTTGACGGCCGGGTCAAGGGAGGGCTTTACAATGAGCAGTTCTTC.

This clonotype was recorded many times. The CDR3 coding sequence is TGCAGTGCGCGATCCACGGAGGCTACCTTAGGAACCCAGTACTTC. This translates into CSARSTEATLGTQYF. The chain recombines TRBV20-1 with TRBJ2-5; maybe TRBD2 (5 bases). This CDR3 has 15 amino acids. V gave up 6 bases and J gave up 8 bases, with 25 bases separating them. Per the germline V gene, CDR1 is DFQATT and CDR2 is SNEGSKA (reference sequence).